The TCR beta chain under discussion was sequenced for a study of T-cell reconstitution after alpha-beta-depleted transplantation in children listed by TCRdb under 2016. Concerning the study at large: T-cell immune reconstitution after TCRalphabeta/CD19-depleted allogeneic hematopoietic cell transplantation in children was quantitatively tracked in the study by means of TCR repertoire profiling.

Paper-wide results and their limitations: Apparently early alphabetaT-cell count recovery about two months after transplant reportedly relied on only several hundred rapidly expanded clones derived from non-depleted graft cells. The frequencies of hyperexpanded clones fell over the following months, and after one year, T-cell counts and TCRbeta diversity were mostly attributed to newly produced T cells. In some patients, the high TCRbeta diversity seen at day 60 was put down to recipient T cells and intrathymic progenitors that had survived conditioning.

The library came from PCR. The listed sequencing device is Illumina HiSeq 2500. TCR library preparation used molecular barcoding, with unique molecular identifiers applied to normalize quantification of the TCRbeta repertoire. TCRdb trimmed the raw reads at Q25, called clones with MiXCR and kept productive beta chains. Every CDR3 protein is listed once, alongside the most common genes and DNA of its rows. The sample table lists fewer than 700,000 distinct CDR3 sequences, roughly 13% of them with a count of one. The ten largest clonotypes hold approximately 2.1% of the sample. This clonotype was seen a handful of times. The specificity of this receptor is unknown. Sequence at one end of the junction differs from germline and may be a read error. The CDR1 and CDR2 encoded by the germline V gene (reference sequence) are SSHAT and FNYEAQ. The CDR3 sequence holds 19 residues, the cysteine and phenylalanine included. The DNA shown is the 57-base CDR3, in frame from base 1.

This specimen's treatment or condition label, interpreted: allogeneic hematopoietic cell transplantation with graft depleted of TCRalphabeta T cells and CD19 B cells. TCRalphabeta/CD19-depleted allogeneic hematopoietic cell grafts were given to the transplant recipients, all of whom were children. The sequence links TRBV7-7 to TRBJ2-1, and 15 bases in between align with TRBD2. This receptor was obtained from a male patient aged 5 to 17 who had a stem cell transplant for acute myeloid leukemia, so the T cells may come from the graft donor. The sample was PBMCs, mostly from graft donor cells, taken 360 days after TCRalphabeta/CD19-depleted stem cell transplant. The DNA sequence is TGTGCTAGCAGCCCGTGGGGACTAGCGGGAGGACTTGTGGTGAATGAGCAGTTCTTC. Translated, it reads CASSPWGLAGGLVVNEQFF.